These 20 T cell receptor beta chains originate from one sample sequenced in a study of T cell responses to AZD1222 COVID-19 vaccine. Sequencing used immunoSEQ multiplex PCR; TCRdb keeps in-frame clones, though not all of them. The data contain 80,000 to 90,000 clones, around 90% of them singletons. The material sequenced was peripheral blood, taken on day 0 of MenACWY control vaccination. The source of these receptors is an adult in good health.

The chain combines TRBV7-8 with TRBJ2-7; D ambiguous. The germline CDR1 and CDR2 sequences are SGHVS and FQNEAQ. V was shortened by 1 base and J by 6 bases, with 10 bases between the two germline ends. The CDR3 length is 13 residues. As DNA, the CDR3 is TGTGCCAGCAGCTTAGGTGAAATGGGCGAGCAGTACTTC. Encoded protein: CASSLGEMGEQYF.

The chain carries TRBV7-2 and TRBJ1-2, with 8 bases fitting TRBD1. The CDR3 contains 13 residues. Germline V gene lookup returns CDR1 SGHTA and CDR2 FQGNSA. Trimming took 5 bases from V and 8 from J; bases not matched to a gene: 7. This CDR3 reads CASSHGQGRGYTF. The CDR3 bases are TGTGCCAGCAGCCACGGACAGGGAAGGGGCTACACCTTC.

The chain combines TRBV28 with TRBJ1-1, with D unresolved. Germline V gene sequence: CDR1 MDHEN, CDR2 SYDVKM. Trimming shortened V by 3 bases and J by 1 base, and 12 bases separated the two germline ends. CDR3 size: 15 residues. CDR3 coding DNA: TGTGCCAGCAGTTTGTTTTTCCCACCGAACACTGAAGCTTTCTTT. Amino acid sequence: CASSLFFPPNTEAFF. Looking up the rest from reference TRBV28 and TRBJ1-1 gives the full variable domain: DVKVTQSSRYLVKRTGEKVFLECVQDMDHENMFWYRQDPGLGLRLIYFSYDVKMKEKGDIPEGYSVSREKKERFSLILESASTNQTSMYLCASSLFFPPNTEAFFGQGTRLTVV.

This rearrangement joins TRBV6-5 to TRBJ2-7; 11 bases map to TRBD1. CDR1 is MNHEY and CDR2 is SVGAGI in the germline V gene. This CDR3 is 15 amino acids long. Trimming cost V 8 bases and J 2 bases; bases outside gene matches: 8. The DNA for the CDR3 is TGTGCCAGCGGGCCGGGACAGGGGGGAACCTACGAGCAGTACTTC. Its protein is CASGPGQGGTYEQYF.

The chain carries TRBV27 and TRBJ1-2; D gene unclear. CDR3 length: 14 amino acids. Per the germline V gene, CDR1 is MNHEY and CDR2 is SMNVEV (reference sequence). The V and J ends lost 3 bases and 0 bases respectively, with 8 bases between them. The CDR3 DNA reads TGTGCCAGCAGTTTCCAGCCCGCTAACTATGGCTACACCTTC. This codes for CASSFQPANYGYTF.

The J gene is TRBJ1-1, the V gene TRBV28; D remains unclear. Per the germline V gene, CDR1 is MDHEN and CDR2 is SYDVKM. Trimming took off 4 bases at V and 1 base at J, with 13 bases between the two ends. There are 15 residues in the CDR3. As DNA, the CDR3 is TGTGCCAGCAGTTCCTTCCTCACCCAGAACACTGAAGCTTTCTTT. This codes for CASSSFLTQNTEAFF.

The chain carries TRBV7-3 and TRBJ1-1; 7 bases map to TRBD1. From germline, CDR1 is SGHTA and CDR2 FQGTGA. The CDR3 is 14 amino acids. V trimming: 4 bases; J trimming: 4 bases; junction bases outside the gene matches: 6. CDR3: CASSSGDSPTEAFF. CDR3 DNA sequence: TGTGCCAGCAGCTCCGGGGACAGCCCCACTGAAGCTTTCTTT.

In its sample, this clone was seen once. V gene TRBV6-5 combines with J gene TRBJ2-3; no reliable D call. Trimming took off 8 bases at V and 4 bases at J, with 4 bases between the two ends. The germline gives CDR1 MNHEY, CDR2 SVGAGI. The CDR3 contains 10 residues. CDR3 nucleotides: TGTGCCAGCGGGTCAGATACGCAGTATTTT. It codes for CASGSDTQYF.

This chain joins TRBV2 and TRBJ1-1; D remains unclear. Trimming pared 3 bases from V and 3 bases from J, leaving 14 bases between. The germline V gene encodes CDR1 SNHLY and CDR2 FYNNEI. The CDR3 contains 15 residues. The CDR3 sequence: CASSDSTPRDTEAFF. The CDR3 bases are TGTGCCAGCAGTGATTCGACACCGAGGGACACTGAAGCTTTCTTT.

The CDR3 DNA reads as TGTGCCAGCAGTCGATCCCACCCGGGGGGGTTGAATGAAAAACTGTTTTTT. This gives the protein CASSRSHPGGLNEKLFF. This chain links TRBV27 with TRBJ1-4; TRBD1 might be the D (5 bases). The CDR3 is 17 amino acids. Per germline, CDR1 MNHEY and CDR2 SMNVEV (reference sequence). V dropped 5 bases and J dropped 5 bases, with 21 bases sitting between them. Combining the CDR3 with reference TRBV27 and TRBJ1-4 gives the whole variable domain EAQVTQNPRYLITVTGKKLTVTCSQNMNHEYMSWYRQDPGLGLRQIYYSMNVEVTDKGDVPEGYKVSRKEKRNFPLILESPSPNQTSLYFCASSRSHPGGLNEKLFFGSGTQLSVL.

The genes are TRBV18 and TRBJ2-7; D possibly corresponds to TRBD1 (7 bases). Germline V gene data show CDR1 as KGHSH and CDR2 as LQKENI. The CDR3 length is 16 residues. Trimming pared 1 base from V and 5 bases from J, leaving 18 bases between. The CDR3 is CASSPRGGQGVNEQYF. The CDR3 bases are TGTGCCAGCTCACCACGAGGAGGGCAGGGGGTAAACGAGCAGTACTTC.

V and J are TRBV12-5 and TRBJ1-1; D unresolved. The V and J ends lost 1 base and 1 base respectively, with 16 bases between them. Germline CDR1 and CDR2: LGHNT and FRNRAP. The CDR3 has 17 residues. The CDR3 DNA follows: TGTGCTAGTGGTTTGGCCTATGAGGGAACGGCGAACACTGAAGCTTTCTTT. It is translated as CASGLAYEGTANTEAFF.

The chain is built from TRBV27 and TRBJ2-7; 8 nucleotides match TRBD2. This CDR3 is built from 13 residues. CDR1 MNHEY and CDR2 SMNVEV come from the germline V gene (reference sequence). Unmatched junction bases numbered 5, after V lost 7 bases and J lost 3 bases. The CDR3, as DNA: TGTGCCAGCAAGGGACTAGGGGACTACGAGCAGTACTTC. Its translation is CASKGLGDYEQYF.

The chain couples TRBV5-1 to TRBJ1-2, with a weak D call TRBD1 (5 bases). Germline V CDR1 and CDR2: SGHRS, YFSETQ. The length of the CDR3 is 14 residues. The ends were cut back, 4 bases at V and 5 bases at J, with 15 bases in the middle. The DNA of the CDR3 is TGCGCCAGCAGCACAACACCAGGGAATTATGGCTACACCTTC. Protein sequence: CASSTTPGNYGYTF.

This rearrangement joins TRBV7-9 to TRBJ1-5, with D possibly matching TRBD1 (6 bases). Trimming left V 5 bases short and J 4 bases short, with 12 bases between. The CDR3 is 14 amino acids. CDR1 is SEHNR, CDR2 FQNEAQ, per germline (reference sequence). This CDR3 is CASSLGQQNQPQHF. The DNA for the CDR3 is TGTGCCAGCAGCCTTGGACAGCAGAATCAGCCCCAGCATTTT.

This clone has more than one count but fewer than ten. This chain joins TRBV6-5 and TRBJ2-1, with unresolved D. Germline values: CDR1 MNHEY, CDR2 SVGAGI. This CDR3 region has 13 residues. The V end was cut by 6 bases, the J end by 5 bases, with 11 bases between. The CDR3 sequence: CASRPVGNNEQFF. The CDR3, as DNA: TGTGCCAGCAGGCCCGTTGGGAACAATGAGCAGTTCTTC.

The chain is built from TRBV5-8 and TRBJ1-1, with 7 bases lining up with TRBD1. Germline CDR1 reads SGHTS; CDR2 reads YDEGEE. The CDR3 sequence is 15 residues long. V lost 2 bases and J lost 2; bases outside the gene matches: 6. This CDR3 is CASSFADRDNTEAFF. The CDR3, as DNA: TGTGCCAGCAGCTTCGCCGACAGGGACAACACTGAAGCTTTCTTT.

The chain combines TRBV19 with TRBJ1-5; D not resolved. The germline gives CDR1 LNHDA, CDR2 SQIVND (reference sequence). V shed 7 bases and J shed 3 bases, with 13 bases lying between them. The CDR3 contains 14 residues. The CDR3 coding sequence is TGTGCCAGTACCCCTCCACAGAACAATCAGCCCCAGCATTTT. Protein: CASTPPQNNQPQHF.

CDR3 sequence (DNA): TGTGCCAGCAGCCTAACAGATCTGAACACTGAAGCTTTCTTT. Translation: CASSLTDLNTEAFF. The chain recombines TRBV3-1 (or the pseudogene TRBV3-2) with TRBJ1-1; D is unresolved. The V and J ends lost 4 bases and 0 bases respectively, with 9 bases between them. Per the germline V gene, CDR1 is LGHDT and CDR2 is YNNKEL (reference sequence). This CDR3 spans 14 amino acids.

The chain joins TRBV6-5 to TRBJ1-1; 7 bases line up with TRBD1. The CDR3 has 15 amino acids. CDR1 and CDR2 (germline): MNHEY, SVGAGI. The V segment lost 0 bases and the J segment 4 bases; nucleotides outside the gene matches: 5. Here the CDR3 DNA reads TGTGCCAGCAGTTACTCAGGGGGCGCGGGCACTGAAGCTTTCTTT. Translation: CASSYSGGAGTEAFF.